These 15 T cell receptor beta chains were sequenced from one sample in a study of OX40 agonist ivuxolimab in advanced cancers. Data came from immunoSEQ multiplex PCR; TCRdb stores just in-frame clones and leaves some out. Of around 26,000 clones listed, over 85% are singletons. This material consisted of CD4+ or CD8+ T cells sorted from blood, taken in a trial of the OX40 agonist ivuxolimab. These receptors came from an adult with an advanced solid tumor such as melanoma, head and neck, liver or kidney cancer.

CDR3: CASSGGTGVNEKLFF. The CDR3, as DNA: TGTGCCAGCAGCGGGGGGACAGGGGTTAATGAAAAACTGTTTTTT. J is TRBJ1-4 and V is TRBV7-9, with 10 positions matching TRBD1. V was clipped by 5 bases and J by 4 bases; unmatched bases: 4. Germline assignment: CDR1 SEHNR and CDR2 FQNEAQ (reference sequence). The CDR3 sequence is 15 residues long.

The gene calls are TRBV9 and TRBJ2-5; D might be TRBD2 (5 bases). Germline V gene data show CDR1 as SGDLS and CDR2 as YYNGEE. Trimming pared 0 bases from V and 2 bases from J, leaving 5 bases between. The CDR3 has 13 residues. As DNA, the CDR3 is TGTGCCAGCAGCGTAGCGGGACAAGAGACCCAGTACTTC. This sequence encodes CASSVAGQETQYF.

The chain combines TRBV29-1 with TRBJ2-5; D remains unclear. Trimming cost V 5 bases and J 5 bases, with 6 bases left between them. This CDR3 comprises 10 residues. Germline lookup yields CDR1 SQVTM and CDR2 ANQGSEA. The CDR3 DNA reads TGCAGCGTTCTTAGGGAGACCCAGTACTTC. This codes for CSVLRETQYF.

The chain uses TRBV7-9 and TRBJ2-7, with 8 positions matching TRBD1. Germline V gives CDR1 SEHNR, CDR2 FQNEAQ (reference sequence). The CDR3 totals 15 residues. The trim removed 4 bases at V and 1 base at J, leaving 6 bases unmatched. The CDR3 loop is CASSSQGARSYEQYF. CDR3 DNA: TGTGCCAGCAGCTCCCAGGGGGCTAGGTCCTACGAGCAGTACTTC.

This rearrangement joins TRBV4-3 to TRBJ2-7, with TRBD1 matching over 9 bases. J gave up 6 bases and V 1 base, and 7 bases lay outside the gene matches. Germline V gives CDR1 LGHNA, CDR2 YSLEER. There are 15 residues in the CDR3. For the CDR3, the DNA is TGCGCCAGCAGCCAAGGGGCGGGACAGGGCTCCGAGCAGTACTTC. It is translated as CASSQGAGQGSEQYF.

This clone appeared a few times. The rearrangement joins TRBV5-6 to TRBJ2-7; D unresolved. Trimming shortened V by 1 base and J by 5 bases, and 10 bases separated the two germline ends. Per the germline V gene, CDR1 is SGHDT and CDR2 is YYEEEE. The CDR3 totals 13 residues. The CDR3 bases are TGTGCCAGCAGCTTGAGGTCATGGGACGAGCAGTACTTC. This encodes CASSLRSWDEQYF. Complete variable domain (other parts from reference TRBV5-6 and TRBJ2-7): DAGVTQSPTHLIKTRGQQVTLRCSPKSGHDTVSWYQQALGQGPQFIFQYYEEEERQRGNFPDRFSGHQFPNYSSELNVNALLLGDSALYLCASSLRSWDEQYFGPGTRLTVT.

V and J are TRBV7-9 and TRBJ2-7; the D is unclear. The CDR3 loop spans 11 amino acids. V shed 6 bases and J shed 2 bases, with 5 bases lying between them. Per germline, CDR1 SEHNR and CDR2 FQNEAQ (reference sequence). CDR3 DNA: TGTGCCAGCAGTTATACCTACGAGCAGTACTTC. This translates into CASSYTYEQYF.

The chain couples TRBV30 to TRBJ1-2; D uncertain. Germline CDR1 GTSNPN, CDR2 SVGIG (reference sequence). V lost 0 bases and J 2 bases, leaving 7 bases between the germline ends. This CDR3 has 13 residues. CDR3 in amino acids: CAWSVSLNYGYTF. CDR3 bases: TGTGCCTGGAGTGTTTCCCTCAACTATGGCTACACCTTC.

The chain carries TRBV6-5 and TRBJ1-2; no reliable D call. This CDR3 spans 13 amino acids. Germline CDR1 and CDR2: MNHEY and SVGAGI. Trimming shortened V by 4 bases and J by 2 bases, and 8 bases separated the two germline ends. The CDR3 loop reads CASSSLGNYGYTF. The DNA of the CDR3 is TGTGCCAGCAGTTCCTTGGGCAACTATGGCTACACCTTC.

V is TRBV29-1 and J is TRBJ2-5; TRBD2 is a possible D gene (6 bases). Germline loops: CDR1 SQVTM, CDR2 ANQGSEA. CDR3 size: 14 residues. Trimming took off 3 bases at V and 5 bases at J, with 16 bases between the two ends. DNA of the CDR3: TGCAGCGTTGATATACAAAAGGAGGGCGAGACCCAGTACTTC. It encodes CSVDIQKEGETQYF.

DNA for the CDR3: TGTGCCAGCAAGGGGACTGAAGCTTTCTTT. Protein: CASKGTEAFF. The chain recombines TRBV6-6 with TRBJ1-1; the D gene is possibly TRBD1 (5 bases). V lost 7 bases and J lost 5, with 5 bases in between. Germline CDR1 reads MNHNY; CDR2 reads SVGAGI (reference sequence). The CDR3 loop spans 10 amino acids.

The V call is TRBV13, the J call TRBJ2-7, with 8 bases aligning to TRBD2. The germline CDR1 and CDR2 sequences are PRHDT and FYEKMQ (reference sequence). CDR3 size: 14 residues. Trimming took 4 bases from V and 2 from J; bases not matched to a gene: 4. CDR3 loop: CASSSGTSPYEQYF. In DNA, the CDR3 is TGTGCCAGCAGCTCCGGGACTAGTCCCTACGAGCAGTACTTC.

By sample share, this clone is medium-sized. CDR3 sequence reads: CASSLEAEQYF. As DNA, the CDR3 is TGTGCCAGCAGCTTAGAGGCGGAGCAGTACTTC. The rearrangement links TRBV7-2 to TRBJ2-7; D unclear. Germline V CDR1 and CDR2: SGHTA, FQGNSA. The CDR3 is made up of 11 amino acids. V dropped 1 base and J dropped 7 bases, with 5 bases sitting between them.

V gene TRBV2 combines with J gene TRBJ2-1; perhaps TRBD2 as D (6 bases). The CDR3 loop spans 13 amino acids. V shed 6 bases and J shed 8 bases, with 14 bases lying between them. Per germline, CDR1 SNHLY and CDR2 FYNNEI. DNA for the CDR3: TGTGCCAGCAGCGAGACTAGTAGGTATGAGCAGTTCTTC. This translates into CASSETSRYEQFF.

This chain links TRBV13 with TRBJ2-7; 9 bases fit TRBD1. The CDR3 has 15 residues. Trimming cost V 1 base and J 0 bases; bases outside gene matches: 1. The germline CDR1 and CDR2 sequences are PRHDT and FYEKMQ (reference sequence). CDR3 in DNA: TGTGCCAGCAGCTTAGTACAGGGGGCCTCCTACGAGCAGTACTTC. Its protein product is CASSLVQGASYEQYF.